Presented here are 32 T cell receptor beta chains from one specimen sequenced in a study of cytomegalovirus exposure and HLA in healthy donors. This PCR relied on a set of 60 Vbeta primers and 13 Jbeta primers. The method was immunoSEQ multiplex PCR; TCRdb's version includes in-frame clones alone and lacks a portion of them. The sample comprises over 200,000 clones, around 80% of which are singletons, and 2.7% rests with the top ten. Material: PBMCs. Receptor source: a woman aged 55-75 years in good health and CMV-seropositive.

The chain has TRBV28 and TRBJ1-2; tentative D call: TRBD1 (5 bases). Germline loops: CDR1 MDHEN, CDR2 SYDVKM. The V gene lost 10 bases and the J gene lost 2 bases, with 11 bases spanning the gap. The CDR3 totals 12 residues. CDR3 region: CATLTGNYGYTF. For the CDR3, the DNA is TGTGCCACCCTAACAGGAAACTATGGCTACACCTTC.

The genes are TRBV5-5 and TRBJ1-1, with 9 bases aligning to TRBD1. V lost 2 bases and J lost 7; bases outside the gene matches: 3. The CDR3 spans 13 residues. Germline-derived CDR1 and CDR2 are SGHKS and YYEKEE (reference sequence). Here the CDR3 reads CASSFTGGSEAFF. The CDR3 DNA reads as TGTGCCAGCAGCTTCACAGGGGGCAGTGAAGCTTTCTTT.

The genes are TRBV5-6 and TRBJ2-7; D ambiguous. V was pared by 4 bases and J by 3 bases, with 8 bases between. The CDR3 sequence is 12 residues long. CDR1 and CDR2 (germline): SGHDT, YYEEEE. CDR3: CASSDTRYEQYF. The CDR3 DNA is TGTGCCAGCAGCGACACCCGCTACGAGCAGTACTTC.

The chain carries TRBV28 and TRBJ2-7, with D possibly matching TRBD2 (5 bases). Germline CDR1 MDHEN, CDR2 SYDVKM. V was pared by 3 bases and J by 3 bases, with 12 bases between. This CDR3 spans 14 amino acids. DNA for the CDR3: TGTGCCAGCAGTTTCCCCCCCGGGGACTACGAGCAGTACTTC. This translates into CASSFPPGDYEQYF.

The J gene is TRBJ1-1, the V gene TRBV30; 11 positions match TRBD1. Germline CDR1 GTSNPN, CDR2 SVGIG (reference sequence). The CDR3 sequence is 13 residues long. V trimming: 5 bases; J trimming: 4 bases; junction bases outside the gene matches: 3. CDR3 nucleotides: TGTGCCTGGCGGACAGGGGGCCTCACTGAAGCTTTCTTT. Protein sequence: CAWRTGGLTEAFF.

This clone was seen just once. The chain uses TRBV6-4 and TRBJ2-1; TRBD2 matches 11 bases. The CDR3 runs 14 residues. Trimming cost V 3 bases and J 5 bases; bases outside gene matches: 0. The germline V gene has CDR1 MRHNA and CDR2 SNTAGT. The CDR3 nucleotides are TGTGCCAGCAGTGAGGGACTAGCGGACAATGAGCAGTTCTTC. This codes for CASSEGLADNEQFF.

This chain joins TRBV30 and TRBJ2-1, with TRBD2 identical over 8 bases. In germline, CDR1 is GTSNPN, CDR2 SVGIG (reference sequence). V shed 0 bases, J shed 8 bases, and the junction held 27 bases outside the gene matches. There are 21 residues in the CDR3. As DNA, the CDR3 is TGTGCCTGGAGTGTTTTTTCTCCACCGGGATATCACAGTAGCGGGATGGATGAGCAGTTCTTC. Translation gives CAWSVFSPPGYHSSGMDEQFF.

The J gene is TRBJ2-5, the V gene TRBV29-1; D may be TRBD2 (7 bases). This CDR3 has 12 amino acids. The V gene's germline CDR1 is SQVTM and CDR2 ANQGSEA. V lost 4 bases and J lost 5, with 11 bases in between. CDR3 coding DNA: TGCAGCGTTGCGGGGGGCGTGGAGACCCAGTACTTC. This sequence encodes CSVAGGVETQYF.

This clone came up a few times. V usage is TRBV5-1 and J usage is TRBJ1-1; D is possibly TRBD1 (5 bases). From germline, CDR1 is SGHRS and CDR2 YFSETQ. This CDR3 comprises 13 residues. V was clipped by 4 bases and J by 3 bases, with 10 bases between them. CDR3 sequence (DNA): TGCGCCAGCAGCGTCTCGGGGGACACTGAAGCTTTCTTT. It encodes CASSVSGDTEAFF.

The chain carries TRBV5-5 and TRBJ1-6; possibly TRBD1 for D (6 bases). Trimming took 6 bases from V and 14 from J, leaving 18 bases between them. There are 13 residues in the CDR3. CDR1 and CDR2 from the germline V gene are SGHKS and YYEKEE (reference sequence). In nucleotides, the CDR3 is TGTGCCAGCACCAGGAACAGGGATGCCACCCTCCACTTT. This gives the protein CASTRNRDATLHF.

This chain connects TRBV7-8 to TRBJ1-2; 7 nucleotides line up with TRBD1. This CDR3 contains 12 residues. Trimming at V came to 5 bases and at J to 6 bases, leaving 3 bases not matched to a gene. CDR1 SGHVS and CDR2 FQNEAQ come from the germline V gene. DNA of the CDR3: TGTGCCAGCAGCAATACAGGGGATGGCTACACCTTC. This gives the protein CASSNTGDGYTF.

This chain links TRBV7-8 with TRBJ1-2; 12 bases match TRBD1. This CDR3 contains 16 residues. V lost 5 bases, J lost 8 bases, and 12 bases stayed unmatched. From germline, CDR1 is SGHVS and CDR2 FQNEAQ. CDR3 residues: CASSRLLGQGAQGYTF. CDR3 nucleotides: TGTGCCAGCAGCCGCCTATTGGGACAGGGGGCCCAAGGCTACACCTTC.

This rearrangement joins TRBV7-9 to TRBJ1-1, with D unclear. This CDR3 has 13 residues. Trimming took off 5 bases at V and 5 bases at J, with 12 bases between the two ends. Germline assignment: CDR1 SEHNR and CDR2 FQNEAQ (reference sequence). The DNA for the CDR3 is TGTGCCAGCAGCCGGACTATTGGGACTGAAGCTTTCTTT. Translation gives CASSRTIGTEAFF.

The V gene is TRBV1, the J gene TRBJ2-3; no DNA check was done on the table's D call, TRBD2. TRBV1 is shown as a pseudogene. The length of the CDR3 is 15 residues. The CDR3 nucleotides are TGCACCAGCAGCCAAGATACTAGCGGCACAGATACGCAGTATTTT. Protein sequence: CTSSQDTSGTDTQYF.

The gene calls are TRBV9 and TRBJ1-1; a weak D match, TRBD1 (6 bases). The length of the CDR3 is 12 residues. Trimming cost V 4 bases and J 10 bases, with 14 bases left between them. Germline values: CDR1 SGDLS, CDR2 YYNGEE. CDR3 coding DNA: TGTGCCAGCAGCAAAGCCCAGGGGACAGCTTTCTTT. This gives the protein CASSKAQGTAFF.

The V call is TRBV5-1, the J call TRBJ2-5; 8 nucleotides match TRBD1. After removal of 7 bases from V and 5 bases from J, the junction contained 13 bases not matched to a gene. Germline CDR1 and CDR2: SGHRS and YFSETQ. There are 15 residues in the CDR3. For the CDR3, the DNA is TGCGCCAGCCGGGGACAGGTTATTTCGCGGGAGACCCAGTACTTC. It yields the protein CASRGQVISRETQYF.

A remark on this clone: Other DNA sequences in the same sample also yield this CDR3. The CDR3 loop is CASRLQETQYF. The CDR3 DNA is TGTGCCAGCAGGTTACAAGAGACCCAGTACTTC. The V call is TRBV2, the J call TRBJ2-5; D not resolved. Germline V CDR1 and CDR2: SNHLY, FYNNEI. This CDR3 has 11 residues. V was shortened by 6 bases and J by 2 bases, with 4 bases between the two germline ends.

This chain uses TRBV4-2 with TRBJ2-3, with a weak D call TRBD1 (7 bases). Germline CDR1 LGHNA, CDR2 YNFKEQ. This CDR3 contains 18 residues. V gave up 5 bases and J gave up 3 bases, with 24 bases separating them. CDR3 in DNA: TGTGCCAGCAGCGGTTCTTGGGGGACTCAGGGGGGAACAGATACGCAGTATTTT. It encodes CASSGSWGTQGGTDTQYF.

The rearrangement joins TRBV5-8 to TRBJ1-1, with D hard to call. The CDR3 covers 15 residues. Germline lookup yields CDR1 SGHTS and CDR2 YDEGEE. V lost 5 bases, J lost 4 bases, and 18 bases lay in between. CDR3 bases: TGTGCCAGCAGGCAGAACAGCGGCTACGGCACTGAAGCTTTCTTT. This sequence encodes CASRQNSGYGTEAFF.

The chain is built from TRBV6-6 and TRBJ2-5; 8 bases align to TRBD2. CDR3 length equals 14 residues. Germline CDR1 MNHNY, CDR2 SVGAGI (reference sequence). J lost 0 bases, V lost 7 bases, and 4 bases had no gene match. The CDR3 loop is CASIAGGHQETQYF. The CDR3 region has the DNA TGTGCCAGCATCGCGGGGGGCCACCAAGAGACCCAGTACTTC.

V usage is TRBV7-3 and J usage is TRBJ2-1, with 7 bases that match TRBD2. This CDR3 region has 15 residues. V lost 5 bases, J lost 2 bases, and 6 bases stayed unmatched. Germline V CDR1 and CDR2: SGHTA, FQGTGA. Here the CDR3 reads CASSPSSGTYNEQFF. The CDR3, as DNA: TGTGCCAGCAGCCCCTCTAGCGGTACCTACAATGAGCAGTTCTTC.

The CDR3: CATTGAQDYGYTF. For the CDR3, the DNA is TGCGCCACCACCGGCGCCCAGGACTATGGCTACACCTTC. The chain carries TRBV10-2 and TRBJ1-2, with D unresolved. Trimming stripped 10 bases from V and 3 bases from J, with 15 bases between. Germline V gene lookup returns CDR1 WSHSY and CDR2 SAAADI. There are 13 residues in the CDR3.

This clone has a single count. Here the CDR3 reads CASSQGDISYEQYF. DNA for the CDR3: TGTGCCAGCAGCCAAGGGGACATCTCCTACGAGCAGTACTTC. This chain links TRBV14 with TRBJ2-7; D may be TRBD1 (6 bases). The CDR3 has 14 residues. Trimming removed 1 base at V and 0 bases at J, with 7 bases between. CDR1 is SGHDN and CDR2 is FVKESK in the germline V gene.

The chain has TRBV19 and TRBJ1-2, with 12 nucleotides matching TRBD1. With 6 bases clipped from V and 0 bases from J, the junction kept 8 bases outside the gene matches. CDR1 LNHDA and CDR2 SQIVND come from the germline V gene (reference sequence). The CDR3 sequence is 17 residues long. The CDR3 reads CASREGQGAEANYGYTF. The CDR3, as DNA: TGTGCCAGTAGGGAGGGACAGGGGGCAGAGGCTAACTATGGCTACACCTTC. The whole variable domain, filled in from reference TRBV19 and TRBJ1-2, reads DGGITQSPKYLFRKEGQNVTLSCEQNLNHDAMYWYRQDPGQGLRLIYYSQIVNDFQKGDIAEGYSVSREKKESFPLTVTSAQKNPTAFYLCASREGQGAEANYGYTFGSGTRLTVV.

This clone turned up a few times. The rearrangement uses TRBV29-1 and TRBJ1-3; D gene ambiguous. This CDR3 has 11 residues. V shed 2 bases and J shed 4 bases, with 3 bases lying between them. Germline V gene sequence: CDR1 SQVTM, CDR2 ANQGSEA. The CDR3 region is CSVELGNTIYF. DNA of the CDR3: TGCAGCGTTGAACTGGGAAACACCATATATTTT.

The chain employs TRBV29-1 and TRBJ2-2; TRBD2 matches 9 bases. The CDR3 loop spans 15 amino acids. The trim removed 7 bases at V and 3 bases at J, leaving 9 bases unmatched. Per germline, CDR1 SQVTM and CDR2 ANQGSEA. The CDR3 region is CSAKMGLADTGELFF. For the CDR3, the DNA is TGCAGCGCCAAAATGGGACTAGCTGACACCGGGGAGCTGTTTTTT.

V usage is TRBV18 and J usage is TRBJ2-7; 7 nucleotides line up with TRBD2. V lost 0 bases and J lost 2; bases outside the gene matches: 7. From germline, CDR1 is KGHSH and CDR2 LQKENI. This CDR3 has 16 amino acids. The CDR3 DNA follows: TGTGCCAGCTCACCACCGTCCGCGGGAGAACCCTACGAGCAGTACTTC. It encodes CASSPPSAGEPYEQYF.

The chain is built from TRBV11-1 and TRBJ2-2; TRBD2 matches 7 bases. CDR3 length: 15 residues. Germline lookup yields CDR1 SGHAT and CDR2 FQDESV (reference sequence). The trim removed 5 bases at V and 8 bases at J, leaving 11 bases unmatched. CDR3 region: CASSSGNSNMGELFF. Here the CDR3 DNA reads TGTGCCAGCAGCAGCGGGAACAGTAATATGGGGGAGCTGTTTTTT.

The chain joins TRBV15 to TRBJ1-5; 7 bases agree with TRBD1. This CDR3 has 15 amino acids. With 8 bases clipped from V and 4 bases from J, the junction kept 11 bases outside the gene matches. The germline V gene has CDR1 LNHNV and CDR2 YYDKDF (reference sequence). CDR3 residues: CATGPRTGENQPQHF. The DNA for the CDR3 is TGTGCCACCGGCCCCAGGACAGGAGAAAATCAGCCCCAGCATTTT.

The count of this clone is one. The chain is built from TRBV6-1 and TRBJ1-2; 8 bases line up with TRBD1. Germline lookup yields CDR1 MNHNS and CDR2 SASEGT. The CDR3 totals 14 residues. The J segment lost 4 bases and the V segment lost 5 bases, leaving 6 bases of the junction unmatched. CDR3 DNA: TGTGCCAGCAGTCAGACAGGGGCCATCTATGGCTACACCTTC. Protein: CASSQTGAIYGYTF.

This clone occurred once. The gene calls are TRBV19 and TRBJ2-3, with no clear D. Germline CDR1 reads LNHDA; CDR2 reads SQIVND (reference sequence). The CDR3 runs 13 residues. With 6 bases removed from V and 6 bases from J, the gap between germline ends came to 13 bases. As DNA, the CDR3 is TGTGCCAGTAGCGACGACAAGCCGGATACGCAGTATTTT. Encoded protein: CASSDDKPDTQYF.

V gene TRBV7-9 combines with J gene TRBJ1-5, with a weak D call TRBD1 (6 bases). The CDR3 is 16 residues long. V lost 2 bases and J lost 1, with 12 bases in between. Looked up from germline, CDR1 is SEHNR and CDR2 is FQNEAQ (reference sequence). Here the CDR3 reads CASSLSAGVSNQPQHF. The CDR3, as DNA: TGTGCCAGCAGCTTATCGGCAGGGGTGAGCAATCAGCCCCAGCATTTT.